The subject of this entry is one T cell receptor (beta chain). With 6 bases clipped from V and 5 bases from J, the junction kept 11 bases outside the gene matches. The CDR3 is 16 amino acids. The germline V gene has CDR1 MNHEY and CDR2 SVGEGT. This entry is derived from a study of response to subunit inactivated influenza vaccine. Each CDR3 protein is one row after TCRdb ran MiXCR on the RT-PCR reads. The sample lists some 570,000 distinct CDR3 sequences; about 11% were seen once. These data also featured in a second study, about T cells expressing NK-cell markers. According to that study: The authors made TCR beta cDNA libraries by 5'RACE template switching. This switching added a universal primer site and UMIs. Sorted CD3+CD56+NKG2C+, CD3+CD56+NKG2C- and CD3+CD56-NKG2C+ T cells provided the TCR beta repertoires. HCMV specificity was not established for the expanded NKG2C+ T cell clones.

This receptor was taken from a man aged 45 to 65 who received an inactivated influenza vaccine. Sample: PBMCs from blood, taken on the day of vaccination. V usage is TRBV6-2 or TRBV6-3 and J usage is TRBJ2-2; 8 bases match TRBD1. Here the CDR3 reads CASSRGTGPATGELFF. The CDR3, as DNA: TGTGCCAGCAGCCGTGGGACAGGCCCTGCGACCGGGGAGCTGTTTTTT.